The 15 T cell receptor beta chains below were found in one sample sequenced in a study of blood T cell repertoires in COVID-19. This table comes from immunoSEQ multiplex PCR, and its TCRdb copy is limited to in-frame clones, with some not included. The sample contains more than 85,000 clones, roughly 80% of which appear only once. Material for sequencing was peripheral blood. The receptor source for this set is a human donor in a cohort sampled during active COVID-19.

The chain recombines TRBV7-3 with TRBJ2-5; D is unresolved. Germline V gene data show CDR1 as SGHTA and CDR2 as FQGTGA. The CDR3 is 15 residues long. With 0 bases removed from V and 5 bases from J, the gap between germline ends came to 13 bases. CDR3 loop: CASSLTGGLRETQYF. The CDR3 nucleotides are TGTGCCAGCAGCTTAACCGGTGGGCTTCGGGAGACCCAGTACTTC.

The chain uses TRBV9 and TRBJ1-4, with no clear D. The CDR3 totals 14 residues. Germline CDR1 is SGDLS and CDR2 is YYNGEE. Trimming stripped 3 bases from V and 3 bases from J, with 9 bases between. This CDR3 reads CASSDAGSNEKLFF. The DNA for the CDR3 is TGTGCCAGCAGCGATGCCGGGTCTAATGAAAAACTGTTTTTT.

The gene calls are TRBV5-1 and TRBJ1-4; D is possibly TRBD1 (5 bases). V shed 4 bases and J shed 7 bases, with 17 bases lying between them. Germline V gene data show CDR1 as SGHRS and CDR2 as YFSETQ. The CDR3 covers 15 residues. CDR3 sequence: CASSTTEPRAEKLFF. The CDR3 DNA is TGCGCCAGCAGCACGACAGAACCTAGGGCTGAAAAACTGTTTTTT.

The chain has TRBV6-5 and TRBJ2-2; 11 positions match TRBD2. The ends lost 2 bases at V and 5 bases at J; junction bases unmatched: 4. Germline V gives CDR1 MNHEY, CDR2 SVGAGI. This CDR3 has 16 residues. The CDR3, as DNA: TGTGCCAGCAGTTACCGTCTAGCGGGGGGAACCGGGGAGCTGTTTTTT. Protein sequence: CASSYRLAGGTGELFF.

This chain joins TRBV5-1 and TRBJ1-5, with 7 positions matching TRBD1. V trimming: 5 bases; J trimming: 6 bases; junction bases outside the gene matches: 8. This CDR3 region has 14 residues. Per the germline V gene, CDR1 is SGHRS and CDR2 is YFSETQ. Here the CDR3 DNA reads TGCGCCAGCAGTTTCACAGGGGACAGTCAGCCCCAGCATTTT. Translating gives CASSFTGDSQPQHF.

This sequence joins TRBV9 and TRBJ1-3, with D tentatively TRBD1 (6 bases). Germline V gene lookup returns CDR1 SGDLS and CDR2 YYNGEE. The CDR3 consists of 16 residues. With 0 bases removed from V and 3 bases from J, the gap between germline ends came to 13 bases. DNA for the CDR3: TGTGCCAGCAGCGTAGGAGGGGGACAAGATGGAAACACCATATATTTT. As protein: CASSVGGGQDGNTIYF. The complete variable domain, with remaining parts taken from reference TRBV9 and TRBJ1-3, reads DSGVTQTPKHLITATGQRVTLRCSPRSGDLSVYWYQQSLDQGLQFLIQYYNGEERAKGNILERFSAQQFPDLHSELNLSSLELGDSALYFCASSVGGGQDGNTIYFGEGSWLTVV.

The chain joins TRBV7-8 to TRBJ1-5, with 11 bases matching TRBD1. V trimming: 5 bases; J trimming: 4 bases; junction bases outside the gene matches: 7. This CDR3 is 16 amino acids long. CDR1 is SGHVS and CDR2 is FQNEAQ in the germline V gene. Here the CDR3 DNA reads TGTGCCAGCAGCGTGACCGGGACAGGGGGAAATCAGCCCCAGCATTTT. This encodes CASSVTGTGGNQPQHF.

CDR3 in amino acids: CAWGTPNQPQHF. The CDR3 region has the DNA TGTGCCTGGGGGACACCCAATCAGCCCCAGCATTTT. V and J are TRBV30 and TRBJ1-5, with a weak D call TRBD1 (6 bases). There are 12 residues in the CDR3. Deletions cut 5 bases from V and 3 bases from J, with 8 bases between. Germline V gene data show CDR1 as GTSNPN and CDR2 as SVGIG (reference sequence).

This chain connects TRBV11-3 to TRBJ2-3; D is undetermined. CDR1 SGHNT and CDR2 YENEEA come from the germline V gene. V was pared by 3 bases and J by 3 bases, with 4 bases between. This CDR3 has 12 amino acids. The CDR3 loop is CASSFSTDTQYF. As DNA, the CDR3 is TGTGCCAGCAGCTTTAGTACAGATACGCAGTATTTT.

This clone was picked up one time. The chain carries TRBV10-3 and TRBJ2-2, with 7 nucleotides matching TRBD2. The V gene end was trimmed by 6 bases and the J gene end by 4 bases; junction bases not matched to a gene: 5. The CDR3 spans 14 residues. Germline V CDR1 and CDR2: ENHRY, SYGVKD. CDR3 DNA: TGTGCCATCAGGAGGAGGGAGGGCACCGGGGAGCTGTTTTTT. It codes for CAIRRREGTGELFF.

This rearrangement joins TRBV3-1 (or the pseudogene TRBV3-2) to TRBJ1-4; TRBD1 matches 11 bases. CDR3 length: 13 amino acids. Trimming at V came to 8 bases and at J to 7 bases, leaving 3 bases not matched to a gene. Germline values: CDR1 LGHDT, CDR2 YNNKEL (reference sequence). The DNA for the CDR3 is TGTGCCAGCGCCGGGACAGGGGGTGAAAAACTGTTTTTT. Translation: CASAGTGGEKLFF.

V and J are TRBV6-6 and TRBJ1-2; D unresolved. The length of the CDR3 is 13 residues. Trimming left V 5 bases short and J 2 bases short, with 9 bases between. Germline CDR1 and CDR2: MNHNY and SVGAGI (reference sequence). The CDR3 reads CASSLQENYGYTF. In DNA form, the CDR3 reads TGTGCCAGCAGTCTTCAGGAAAACTATGGCTACACCTTC.

This clone was seen a handful of times. The CDR3 DNA is TGTGCCAGCAGTTCGTGGGACTCAGTCACAGATACGCAGTATTTT. This encodes CASSSWDSVTDTQYF. This chain connects TRBV6-2 or TRBV6-3 to TRBJ2-3; weak D call: TRBD2 (6 bases). Germline V gene data show CDR1 as MNHEY and CDR2 as SVGEGT. Trimming pared 4 bases from V and 2 bases from J, leaving 13 bases between. This CDR3 spans 15 amino acids.

The chain carries TRBV3-1 (or the pseudogene TRBV3-2) and TRBJ2-7; TRBD2 might be the D (7 bases). CDR3 length equals 14 residues. The germline V gene has CDR1 LGHDT and CDR2 YNNKEL (reference sequence). Between the trimmed V and J ends, which lost 6 bases and 3 bases, there was a span of 15 bases. CDR3 loop: CASSKRGGNYEQYF. The CDR3 DNA sequence: TGTGCCAGCAGTAAAAGGGGGGGGAACTACGAGCAGTACTTC.

V usage is TRBV7-6 and J usage is TRBJ1-6, with D uncertain. CDR1 is SGHVS, CDR2 FNYEAQ, per germline. Trimming removed 5 bases from V and 3 bases from J, with 5 bases in between. This CDR3 is 13 amino acids long. This CDR3 is CASSKRYNSPLHF. The CDR3 region has the DNA TGTGCCAGCAGCAAGCGCTATAATTCACCCCTCCACTTT.